This T cell receptor beta chain was documented in a study of T cell changes during pregnancy in multiple sclerosis (dated by TCRdb to between 2019 and 2020). For context, the study as a whole: In women with multiple sclerosis, the researchers looked at how the T cell repertoire shifted as pregnancy progressed.

CDR1 LGHNA and CDR2 YSLEER are derived from the germline V gene. Taken from cysteine to phenylalanine, the CDR3 has 18 residues. Of the read, only the CDR3 DNA is kept; its 54 bases are in frame from base 1. Unmatched junction bases come to 14, with V trimmed by 0 bases and J by 4 bases. A remark on this clone: What this receptor recognizes is not known. Qualities for individual bases were not recorded, and no much larger clone is one base off.

Library preparation was by the immunoSEQ multiplex PCR assay. The immuneACCESS repertoire file appears here via TCRdb, limited to in-frame rearrangements. These files lack a portion of the clones; in checked studies, under half of the deficit traces to unresolved V genes, and the cause of the others is not known. This sample gives just under 80,000 clones in total; over 85% of them show up just once. Approximately 0.7% of the sample goes to the ten largest clones. This TCR was recovered from a female donor in good health, enrolled as a control in a pregnancy study. The chain couples TRBV4-3 to TRBJ1-2; 7 middle bases align to TRBD1. The sample was peripheral blood, taken in the second trimester of pregnancy. CDR3 protein: CASSQDLPGQEILYGYTF. DNA sequence: TGCGCCAGCAGCCAAGATCTTCCCGGACAGGAAATCCTCTATGGCTACACCTTC.